The 16 T cell receptor beta chains reported below all come from one sample, sequenced in a study of blood T cell repertoires in COVID-19. Sequenced by immunoSEQ multiplex PCR; TCRdb stores in-frame clones only, minus some. The repertoire holds under 450,000 clones, with about nine tenths as singletons. Sequencing was done on a sample of PBMCs or T cells enriched from blood (not recorded which). These receptor sequences come from a woman aged 40 to 50 who had been exposed to COVID-19.

This rearrangement joins TRBV3-1 (or the pseudogene TRBV3-2) to TRBJ1-3; tentative D call: TRBD1 (6 bases). Germline V gene data show CDR1 as LGHDT and CDR2 as YNNKEL (reference sequence). Trimming shortened V by 0 bases and J by 0 bases, and 9 bases separated the two germline ends. The CDR3 sequence is 16 residues long. CDR3 in amino acids: CASSQDATGSGNTIYF. The CDR3 DNA is TGTGCCAGCAGCCAAGATGCGACAGGCTCTGGAAACACCATATATTTT.

V and J are TRBV6-2 or TRBV6-3 and TRBJ2-7, with a tentative D call TRBD2 (6 bases). CDR1 is MNHEY and CDR2 is SVGEGT in the germline V gene. CDR3 length equals 12 residues. With 4 bases removed from V and 5 bases from J, the gap between germline ends came to 9 bases. The CDR3 sequence is CASSSRGNEQYF. In DNA form, the CDR3 reads TGTGCCAGCAGTTCCCGGGGGAACGAGCAGTACTTC.

The chain combines TRBV12-5 with TRBJ2-2; D may be TRBD2 (5 bases). The germline gives CDR1 LGHNT, CDR2 FRNRAP. There are 17 residues in the CDR3. The V gene lost 2 bases and the J gene lost 2 bases, with 15 bases spanning the gap. The CDR3 here is CASGLRLRDINTGELFF. CDR3 bases: TGTGCTAGTGGTTTGCGACTGAGGGATATTAACACCGGGGAGCTGTTTTTT.

The rearrangement uses TRBV2 and TRBJ2-1; 8 positions agree with TRBD2. Germline assignment: CDR1 SNHLY and CDR2 FYNNEI. The V segment lost 8 bases and the J segment 7 bases; nucleotides outside the gene matches: 7. This CDR3 has 13 amino acids. CDR3 coding DNA: TGTGCCAGCGCGGGAGGATCGGGTAATGAGCAGTTCTTC. Protein product: CASAGGSGNEQFF.

This chain connects TRBV7-9 to TRBJ2-7; TRBD1 matches 7 bases. Germline V gene sequence: CDR1 SEHNR, CDR2 FQNEAQ (reference sequence). The CDR3 has 14 amino acids. Trimming at V came to 1 base and at J to 3 bases, leaving 3 bases not matched to a gene. Here the CDR3 DNA reads TGTGCCAGCAGCTTAGGAGGGACAGTCTACGAGCAGTACTTC. Its translation is CASSLGGTVYEQYF. The full variable domain, in which reference TRBV7-9 and TRBJ2-7 provide the parts outside the CDR3, is DTGVSQNPRHKITKRGQNVTFRCDPISEHNRLYWYRQTLGQGPEFLTYFQNEAQLEKSRLLSDRFSAERPKGSFSTLEIQRTEQGDSAMYLCASSLGGTVYEQYFGPGTRLTVT.

J is TRBJ2-3 and V is TRBV7-6, with TRBD1 matching 9 bases. Germline lookup yields CDR1 SGHVS and CDR2 FNYEAQ. V gave up 2 bases and J gave up 0 bases; unmatched junction bases: 9. The CDR3 loop spans 18 amino acids. The chain's CDR3 is CASSLLSHRGRSTDTQYF. The CDR3 DNA reads TGTGCCAGCAGCTTACTGAGTCACAGGGGGCGCAGCACAGATACGCAGTATTTT.

The chain has TRBV10-3 and TRBJ1-1; a weak D match, TRBD1 (6 bases). V was clipped by 6 bases and J by 0 bases, with 11 bases between them. Germline V CDR1 and CDR2: ENHRY, SYGVKD. The CDR3 length is 14 residues. Written as DNA, the CDR3 is TGTGCCATCAGGGACAGCCCCATGAACACTGAAGCTTTCTTT. Translating it yields CAIRDSPMNTEAFF.

The rearrangement joins TRBV5-5 to TRBJ2-1; tentative D call: TRBD2 (6 bases). Germline lookup yields CDR1 SGHKS and CDR2 YYEKEE (reference sequence). This CDR3 has 16 amino acids. V dropped 4 bases and J dropped 8 bases, with 22 bases sitting between them. CDR3 DNA: TGTGCCAGCAGCCCGGGACCGCATTTGACGGGGGATGAGCAGTTCTTC. It yields the protein CASSPGPHLTGDEQFF.

The chain is built from TRBV6-1 and TRBJ1-5, with D perhaps TRBD1 (5 bases). Per the germline V gene, CDR1 is MNHNS and CDR2 is SASEGT. V was shortened by 4 bases and J by 2 bases, with 15 bases between the two germline ends. The CDR3 runs 16 residues. This CDR3 is CASSVIPAGGNQPQHF. In nucleotides, the CDR3 is TGTGCCAGCAGTGTAATTCCGGCGGGGGGCAATCAGCCCCAGCATTTT.

In its sample, this clone was seen many times. The chain uses TRBV2 and TRBJ1-2; TRBD1 matches 9 bases. Germline CDR1 reads SNHLY; CDR2 reads FYNNEI. V shed 6 bases, J shed 4 bases, and the junction held 6 bases outside the gene matches. The CDR3 spans 14 residues. The CDR3 nucleotides are TGTGCCAGCAGGAACAGGGGGCCCATCTATGGCTACACCTTC. Protein product: CASRNRGPIYGYTF. The full variable domain, rest sourced from reference TRBV2 and TRBJ1-2, is EPEVTQTPSHQVTQMGQEVILRCVPISNHLYFYWYRQILGQKVEFLVSFYNNEISEKSEIFDDQFSVERPDGSNFTLKIRSTKLEDSAMYFCASRNRGPIYGYTFGSGTRLTVV.

This clone has a handful of counts. V and J are TRBV20-1 and TRBJ1-1; unclear D gene. This CDR3 is built from 11 residues. Deletions cut 6 bases from V and 1 base from J, with 6 bases between. Germline V gene lookup returns CDR1 DFQATT and CDR2 SNEGSKA (reference sequence). DNA of the CDR3: TGCAGTGCGAGGGAGAACACTGAAGCTTTCTTT. Translation: CSARENTEAFF.

This rearrangement joins TRBV9 to TRBJ2-6; D unclear. V was clipped by 0 bases and J by 4 bases, with 8 bases between them. The length of the CDR3 is 15 residues. Germline CDR1 is SGDLS and CDR2 is YYNGEE. The CDR3 bases are TGTGCCAGCAGCGTAGGACATTCGGGGGCCAACGTCCTGACTTTC. It specifies CASSVGHSGANVLTF.

The CDR3 DNA follows: TGTGCCAGCAGCGTAGGGGTGGGGACAGTTGACGATGAGCAGTTCTTC. It encodes CASSVGVGTVDDEQFF. The genes are TRBV9 and TRBJ2-1, with TRBD1 matching 7 bases. Looked up from germline, CDR1 is SGDLS and CDR2 is YYNGEE. The junction had 11 bases not matched to a gene; V was cut back by 0 bases and J by 8 bases. CDR3 length equals 16 residues.

This clone was observed a few times. V and J are TRBV3-1 (or the pseudogene TRBV3-2) and TRBJ2-1; the D gene is possibly TRBD2 (5 bases). Trimming stripped 4 bases from V and 1 base from J, with 11 bases between. There are 15 residues in the CDR3. Germline values: CDR1 LGHDT, CDR2 YNNKEL (reference sequence). In DNA form, the CDR3 reads TGTGCCAGCAGCCGGACTGCGCGGTCCTACAATGAGCAGTTCTTC. Protein sequence: CASSRTARSYNEQFF.

This clone was detected once. The rearrangement uses TRBV19 and TRBJ2-7; D perhaps matches TRBD2 (5 bases). From germline, CDR1 is LNHDA and CDR2 SQIVND (reference sequence). There are 11 residues in the CDR3. Deletions cut 11 bases from V and 0 bases from J, with 8 bases between. Written as DNA, the CDR3 is TGTGCCGTTGGGAGCTCCTACGAGCAGTACTTC. Translation gives CAVGSSYEQYF.

The chain couples TRBV24-1 to TRBJ2-1, with TRBD2 matching over 9 bases. With 1 base clipped from V and 2 bases from J, the junction kept 17 bases outside the gene matches. This CDR3 is 21 amino acids long. The V gene's germline CDR1 is KGHDR and CDR2 SFDVKD. CDR3 coding DNA: TGTGCCACCAGTGATTTCCCCAGGCTTCTAAGGCGGGAGGGCCCCTACAATGAGCAGTTCTTC. Translated, it gives CATSDFPRLLRREGPYNEQFF.